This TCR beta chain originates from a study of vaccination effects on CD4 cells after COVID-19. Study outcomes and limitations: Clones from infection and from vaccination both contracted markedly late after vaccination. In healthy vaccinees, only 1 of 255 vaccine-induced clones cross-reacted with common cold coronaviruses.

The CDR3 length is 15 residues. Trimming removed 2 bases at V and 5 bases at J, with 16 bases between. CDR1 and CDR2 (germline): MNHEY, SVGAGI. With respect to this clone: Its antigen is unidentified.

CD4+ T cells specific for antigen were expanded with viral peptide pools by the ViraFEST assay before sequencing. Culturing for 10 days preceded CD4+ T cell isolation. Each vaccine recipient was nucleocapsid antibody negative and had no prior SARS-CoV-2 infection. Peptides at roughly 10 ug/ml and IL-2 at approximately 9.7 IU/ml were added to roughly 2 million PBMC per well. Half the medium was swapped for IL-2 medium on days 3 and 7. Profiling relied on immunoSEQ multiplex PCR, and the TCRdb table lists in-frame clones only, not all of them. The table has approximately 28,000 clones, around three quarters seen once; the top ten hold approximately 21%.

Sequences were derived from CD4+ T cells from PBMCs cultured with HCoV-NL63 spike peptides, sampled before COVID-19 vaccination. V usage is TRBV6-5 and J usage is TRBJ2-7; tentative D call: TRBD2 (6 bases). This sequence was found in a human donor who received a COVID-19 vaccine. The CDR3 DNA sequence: TGTGCCAGCAGTTACACCGGGGGTCTTTGGGACGAGCAGTACTTC. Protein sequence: CASSYTGGLWDEQYF.